This T cell receptor (beta chain) was captured by sequencing in a study of neurological immune-mediated disorders. This clonotype was counted many times. Between the trimmed V and J ends, which lost 4 bases and 3 bases, there was a span of 7 bases. This CDR3 is built from 12 residues. cDNA synthesis was performed by 5'RACE with 10-nucleotide random UMIs. Every sequencing run drew on 15-18 subjects and yielded over 160 million TCR-beta sequences. TCRdb reanalysed the 5' RACE reads using MiXCR and keeps one entry per CDR3 protein. The table includes about 59,000 distinct CDR3 sequences, roughly 13% detected once.

The specimen was PBMCs. This receptor was identified in a woman aged 60 to 75 with HTLV-1-associated myelopathy (HAM/TSP). This chain joins TRBV12-3 or TRBV12-4 and TRBJ2-7, with D tentatively TRBD2 (5 bases). Here the CDR3 reads CASSSRGYEQYF. The CDR3 DNA reads as TGTGCCAGCAGTTCCCGGGGCTACGAGCAGTACTTC.